This T cell receptor (beta chain) originates from a study of early T cells in non-severe SARS-CoV-2 infection. Background on the study: Bulk RNA from unsorted whole blood was sequenced; chains were unpaired. Broader study findings: CD4 and private specificities were missed by VDJdb matching, which favored anti-spike CD8 responses.

This clonotype was seen more than once but under ten times. Its antigen remains unknown. J lost 0 bases, V lost 4 bases, and 4 bases had no gene match. Looked up from germline, CDR1 is SGHVS and CDR2 is FNYEAQ. The CDR3 covers 15 residues. As part of library construction, unique molecular identifiers were attached to individual cDNA molecules. MiXCR, run by TCRdb on the 5' RACE reads, gives a single entry per CDR3 protein. The table has roughly 80,000 distinct CDR3 sequences, over 13% seen once. The receptor comes from an adult who was a healthcare worker with PCR-confirmed SARS-CoV-2 infection or an uninfected control (not recorded which). V usage is TRBV7-6 and J usage is TRBJ2-3; 7 positions agree with TRBD1. Sequencing input: whole blood. The DNA of the CDR3 is TGTGCCAGCAGCTCGGGACAGCTTAGCACAGATACGCAGTATTTT. It yields the protein CASSSGQLSTDTQYF.